These 21 T cell receptor beta chains originate from one sample sequenced in a study of blood T cell repertoires in COVID-19. Produced via immunoSEQ multiplex PCR; TCRdb's table is partial and in-frame only. In the table there are approximately 330,000 clones, roughly 89% of which are singletons. The source material was peripheral blood. The source is a man between 25 and 39 years old with COVID-19, enrolled during active disease.

The V gene is TRBV18, the J gene TRBJ2-1, with 14 bases that match TRBD2. The germline CDR1 and CDR2 sequences are KGHSH and LQKENI. The V gene end was trimmed by 6 bases and the J gene end by 9 bases; junction bases not matched to a gene: 10. The CDR3 runs 16 residues. As DNA, the CDR3 is TGTGCCAGCTCCCCCGGCGGGACTAGCGGGAGTACTGAGCAGTTCTTC. It yields the protein CASSPGGTSGSTEQFF.

This chain uses TRBV13 with TRBJ2-1; D may be TRBD1 (5 bases). In germline, CDR1 is PRHDT, CDR2 FYEKMQ (reference sequence). V shed 3 bases and J shed 0 bases, with 9 bases lying between them. The CDR3 totals 15 residues. The CDR3 nucleotides are TGTGCCAGCAGCTTGGGGCAGTTCTCCTACAATGAGCAGTTCTTC. Its protein product is CASSLGQFSYNEQFF.

The V call is TRBV4-3, the J call TRBJ2-5, with 12 bases fitting TRBD2. The V and J ends lost 1 base and 4 bases, in that order; junction bases with no gene match: 4. The CDR3 consists of 16 residues. Germline CDR1 reads LGHNA; CDR2 reads YSLEER. CDR3 coding DNA: TGCGCCAGCAGCCAAGTCCTAGCGGGAGGGGGAGAGACCCAGTACTTC. Amino acids: CASSQVLAGGGETQYF.

V usage is TRBV28 and J usage is TRBJ2-7; 7 nucleotides align to TRBD2. Germline values: CDR1 MDHEN, CDR2 SYDVKM. V was clipped by 4 bases and J by 2 bases; unmatched bases: 14. The CDR3 totals 17 residues. DNA of the CDR3: TGTGCCAGCAGTTCCCCTCGGGGAGCGGGACGGACCTACGAGCAGTACTTC. Its protein is CASSSPRGAGRTYEQYF.

V usage is TRBV5-1 and J usage is TRBJ2-7; 12 bases match TRBD1. After removal of 0 bases from V and 0 bases from J, the junction contained 10 bases not matched to a gene. CDR1 and CDR2 from the germline V gene are SGHRS and YFSETQ. The CDR3 runs 19 residues. CDR3 sequence reads: CASSLDLGQGAYSSYEQYF. CDR3 coding DNA: TGCGCCAGCAGCTTGGATCTGGGACAGGGGGCGTACAGCTCCTACGAGCAGTACTTC.

In this sample, this clone turned up once. The chain carries TRBV13 and TRBJ2-1, with 11 bases fitting TRBD2. The V segment lost 5 bases and the J segment 4 bases; nucleotides outside the gene matches: 1. From germline, CDR1 is PRHDT and CDR2 FYEKMQ (reference sequence). The CDR3 is 14 amino acids. The CDR3 is CASSRLAGYNEQFF. The CDR3 nucleotides are TGTGCCAGCAGCAGACTAGCGGGGTACAATGAGCAGTTCTTC.

The chain joins TRBV7-2 to TRBJ2-7, with TRBD1 matching over 12 bases. V shed 6 bases and J 7 bases; nucleotides not matched to a gene: 7. The CDR3 loop spans 14 amino acids. Germline-derived CDR1 and CDR2 are SGHTA and FQGNSA. The CDR3 DNA is TGTGCCAGCAGTTGGGACAGGGGGCTAGGGGAGCAGTACTTC. This gives the protein CASSWDRGLGEQYF. Variable domain in full (rest from reference TRBV7-2 and TRBJ2-7): GAGVSQSPSNKVTEKGKDVELRCDPISGHTALYWYRQSLGQGLEFLIYFQGNSAPDKSGLPSDRFSAERTGGSVSTLTIQRTQQEDSAVYLCASSWDRGLGEQYFGPGTRLTVT.

The chain uses TRBV7-9 and TRBJ2-1; 10 nucleotides line up with TRBD2. The CDR3 consists of 13 residues. Germline V gene data show CDR1 as SEHNR and CDR2 as FQNEAQ (reference sequence). V lost 4 bases to trimming and J lost 13 bases; unmatched junction nucleotides: 7. CDR3 DNA: TGTGCCAGCAGCTCCTCTAGCGGGAGTTCCCAGTTCTTC. It codes for CASSSSSGSSQFF.

This sequence joins TRBV24-1 and TRBJ2-2, with 9 bases matching TRBD2. CDR1 is KGHDR, CDR2 SFDVKD, per germline. The CDR3 is 15 amino acids. With V trimmed by 5 bases and J by 5 bases, 5 bases remained unmatched. CDR3 DNA: TGTGCCACCAGTGCCCCGGCGGGAGGGACCGGGGAGCTGTTTTTT. Its translation: CATSAPAGGTGELFF.

The chain links TRBV28 to TRBJ2-5, with D perhaps TRBD2 (6 bases). The germline V and J ends were trimmed by 6 bases and 5 bases, with 10 bases remaining between them. The CDR3 sequence is 12 residues long. Germline-derived CDR1 and CDR2 are MDHEN and SYDVKM. DNA of the CDR3: TGTGCCAGCAGCTCAGGGAGGGAGACCCAGTACTTC. It specifies CASSSGRETQYF.

This rearrangement joins TRBV6-1 to TRBJ2-3; 10 nucleotides agree with TRBD2. With V trimmed by 1 base and J by 7 bases, 8 bases remained unmatched. Germline V gene lookup returns CDR1 MNHNS and CDR2 SASEGT. This CDR3 spans 16 amino acids. The CDR3 DNA reads TGTGCCAGCAGTGAAGGGGCTAGCGGGGGTTGGAATACGCAGTATTTT. Translating it yields CASSEGASGGWNTQYF.

The genes are TRBV7-6 and TRBJ1-6; tentatively, D is TRBD1 (5 bases). The CDR3 runs 18 residues. CDR1 and CDR2 from the germline V gene are SGHVS and FNYEAQ. Trimming shortened V by 0 bases and J by 0 bases, and 12 bases separated the two germline ends. CDR3: CASSLATAHSSYNSPLHF. The CDR3, as DNA: TGTGCCAGCAGCTTAGCGACAGCCCACAGCTCCTATAATTCACCCCTCCACTTT.

The chain combines TRBV14 with TRBJ1-1; tentatively, D is TRBD1 (5 bases). Between the trimmed V and J ends, which lost 0 bases and 3 bases, there was a span of 8 bases. The V gene's germline CDR1 is SGHDN and CDR2 FVKESK. The CDR3 length is 14 residues. CDR3 loop: CASSQEGGDTEAFF. The CDR3 DNA sequence: TGTGCCAGCAGCCAAGAAGGAGGGGACACTGAAGCTTTCTTT. The full variable domain, completed using reference TRBV14 and TRBJ1-1, is EAGVTQFPSHSVIEKGQTVTLRCDPISGHDNLYWYRRVMGKEIKFLLHFVKESKQDESGMPNNRFLAERTGGTYSTLKVQPAELEDSGVYFCASSQEGGDTEAFFGQGTRLTVV.

The chain links TRBV5-1 to TRBJ2-3; 12 nucleotides line up with TRBD2. This CDR3 spans 17 amino acids. CDR1 SGHRS and CDR2 YFSETQ come from the germline V gene. The V segment lost 5 bases and the J segment 6 bases; nucleotides outside the gene matches: 13. As DNA, the CDR3 is TGCGCCAGCAGGTTTGGACTAGCGGGGAGCAACCTTGATACGCAGTATTTT. It encodes CASRFGLAGSNLDTQYF.

The CDR3 loop is CASSFSIASSGNTIYF. In DNA form, the CDR3 reads TGTGCCAGCAGCTTCTCTATAGCGAGCTCTGGAAACACCATATATTTT. V is TRBV28 and J is TRBJ1-3; D is undetermined. The CDR3 has 16 amino acids. Germline values: CDR1 MDHEN, CDR2 SYDVKM. With 6 bases removed from V and 0 bases from J, the gap between germline ends came to 15 bases.

The CDR3 protein is CASSPGPTDTQYF. CDR3 DNA: TGTGCCAGCAGTCCGGGTCCCACAGATACGCAGTATTTT. The V call is TRBV6-2 or TRBV6-3, the J call TRBJ2-3; D is unclear. Germline assignment: CDR1 MNHEY and CDR2 SVGEGT. This CDR3 spans 13 amino acids. V was shortened by 5 bases and J by 2 bases, with 8 bases between the two germline ends.

The chain couples TRBV30 to TRBJ2-1; 8 bases are a match to TRBD2. The CDR3 length is 16 residues. Germline V CDR1 and CDR2: GTSNPN, SVGIG (reference sequence). V lost 4 bases to trimming and J lost 3 bases; unmatched junction nucleotides: 11. The DNA of the CDR3 is TGTGCCTGGAAAAGTAAGCGGGAGCGTTACTACAATGAGCAGTTCTTC. Translated, it gives CAWKSKRERYYNEQFF.

The chain uses TRBV5-6 and TRBJ1-2, with D possibly TRBD1 on 6 matching bases. Germline V CDR1 and CDR2: SGHDT, YYEEEE. CDR3 length: 13 amino acids. V gave up 4 bases and J gave up 5 bases, with 12 bases separating them. This CDR3 reads CASSEDRLYGYTF. The DNA for the CDR3 is TGTGCCAGCAGCGAAGACAGGCTTTATGGCTACACCTTC.

CDR3 in amino acids: CASSPQGLHTEAFF. DNA for the CDR3: TGTGCCAGCAGCCCTCAGGGGTTGCACACTGAAGCTTTCTTT. The rearrangement links TRBV7-2 to TRBJ1-1; the D gene is possibly TRBD1 (6 bases). From germline, CDR1 is SGHTA and CDR2 FQGNSA. Trimming left V 5 bases short and J 3 bases short, with 13 bases between. The CDR3 runs to 14 residues. Combining the CDR3 with reference TRBV7-2 and TRBJ1-1 gives the whole variable domain GAGVSQSPSNKVTEKGKDVELRCDPISGHTALYWYRQSLGQGLEFLIYFQGNSAPDKSGLPSDRFSAERTGGSVSTLTIQRTQQEDSAVYLCASSPQGLHTEAFFGQGTRLTVV.

V is TRBV28 and J is TRBJ1-5, with 12 positions matching TRBD1. V was pared by 8 bases and J by 4 bases, with 3 bases of the junction left unmatched. Germline-derived CDR1 and CDR2 are MDHEN and SYDVKM. The CDR3 is made up of 14 amino acids. CDR3 protein: CASGTGGGNQPQHF. The CDR3, as DNA: TGTGCCAGCGGGACAGGGGGCGGGAATCAGCCCCAGCATTTT.

The V gene is TRBV5-6, the J gene TRBJ1-3; D unclear. Germline V gene lookup returns CDR1 SGHDT and CDR2 YYEEEE. This CDR3 comprises 17 residues. V dropped 1 base and J dropped 0 bases, with 14 bases sitting between them. CDR3 nucleotide sequence: TGTGCCAGCAGCTTGTTTGGCGGAGCCCCCTCTGGAAACACCATATATTTT. Translating gives CASSLFGGAPSGNTIYF.